The 23 T cell receptor beta chains given below trace back to one sample, sequenced in a study of human T cells and chemical hapten exposure. TCRdb re-derived calls from the RACE reads in MiXCR, one entry per CDR3 protein. The sample holds fewer than 95,000 distinct CDR3 sequences, approximately 9.9% seen once. Time point specified: patch test 2, 6 weeks after DPC sensitization. Regarding treatment: therapeutic diphenylcyclopropenone sensitization with weekly scalp DPC. The sample here was whole blood, taken in connection with sensitization to the hapten diphenylcyclopropenone (DPC). These receptors came from a man in his forties with alopecia areata. Some clones in this sample may be carry-over from other donors' samples.

The chain carries TRBV28 and TRBJ2-3; 8 bases agree with TRBD1. There are 14 residues in the CDR3. After removal of 8 bases from V and 4 bases from J, the junction contained 8 bases not matched to a gene. The germline V gene has CDR1 MDHEN and CDR2 SYDVKM. The CDR3 coding sequence is TGTGCCAGCCAGGGGGCGCAAGGGCCAGATACGCAGTATTTT. Its protein is CASQGAQGPDTQYF.

The J gene is TRBJ2-7, the V gene TRBV6-6; 8 nucleotides agree with TRBD2. This CDR3 has 14 residues. Germline V gene sequence: CDR1 MNHNY, CDR2 SVGAGI (reference sequence). The J segment lost 0 bases and the V segment lost 6 bases, leaving 4 bases of the junction unmatched. Written as DNA, the CDR3 is TGTGCCAGCAGGCATAGCGGGACCTCCTACGAGCAGTACGTC. Its protein is CASRHSGTSYEQYV.

This clonotype has a handful of counts. This chain joins TRBV6-2 or TRBV6-3 and TRBJ1-1; 7 positions match TRBD1. Germline assignment: CDR1 MNHEY and CDR2 SVGEGT. The CDR3 extends over 16 amino acids. V lost 11 bases to trimming and J lost 3 bases; unmatched junction nucleotides: 18. This CDR3 is CACVRDSPVRDTEAFF. The CDR3 nucleotides read TGTGCCTGCGTTCGGGACAGTCCCGTTAGGGACACTGAAGCTTTCTTT.

This clonotype was seen a handful of times. The CDR3 nucleotides read TGTGCCAGCAGCTCGACCCGACAGGGGCGGACTGAAGCTTTCTTT. Its translation is CASSSTRQGRTEAFF. The chain uses TRBV12-3 or TRBV12-4 and TRBJ1-1; 8 positions agree with TRBD1. The CDR3 is 15 amino acids. The V gene end was trimmed by 6 bases and the J gene end by 5 bases; junction bases not matched to a gene: 11.

The chain uses TRBV20-1 and TRBJ1-4; 7 positions agree with TRBD1. V lost 1 base, J lost 4 bases, and 6 bases stayed unmatched. Germline-derived CDR1 and CDR2 are DFQATT and SNEGSKA (reference sequence). This CDR3 is built from 15 residues. The CDR3 protein is CSARGQTGINEKLFF. The CDR3 bases are TGCAGTGCTAGAGGTCAGACAGGGATTAATGAAAAACTGTTTTTT.

This CDR3 reads CASSLASWTSGNNEQFF. The CDR3 DNA reads TGTGCCAGCAGCTTAGCGTCTTGGACTAGCGGAAACAATGAGCAGTTCTTC. J is TRBJ2-1 and V is TRBV7-2, with 10 bases that match TRBD2. The CDR3 sequence is 17 residues long. Germline CDR1 and CDR2: SGHTA and FQGNSA. V lost 0 bases, J lost 5 bases, and 7 bases stayed unmatched.

In its sample, this clonotype was seen a few times. This chain's CDR3 is CSVSLAGPHEQFF. The CDR3 nucleotides are TGCAGCGTCTCCCTAGCGGGACCCCATGAGCAGTTCTTC. J is TRBJ2-1 and V is TRBV29-1, with 9 bases aligning to TRBD2. Unmatched junction bases numbered 8, after V lost 6 bases and J lost 8 bases. The CDR3 is 13 residues long. CDR1 and CDR2 from the germline V gene are SQVTM and ANQGSEA.

This clonotype was counted at least ten times. J is TRBJ2-2 and V is TRBV24-1, with 10 positions matching TRBD1. This CDR3 comprises 16 residues. Germline V gives CDR1 KGHDR, CDR2 SFDVKD. With 4 bases clipped from V and 5 bases from J, the junction kept 6 bases outside the gene matches. CDR3 DNA: TGTGCCACCAGTGACTGGACAGGGGGTGGGACCGGGGAGCTGTTTTTT. Amino acids: CATSDWTGGGTGELFF.

This clonotype was seen more than once but under ten times. V and J are TRBV15 and TRBJ2-6; the D is unclear. Per the germline V gene, CDR1 is LNHNV and CDR2 is YYDKDF (reference sequence). The CDR3 length is 17 residues. Trimming took 0 bases from V and 1 from J, leaving 10 bases between them. The CDR3, as DNA: TGTGCCACCAGCAGAGAACTCCCTCAGTCTGGGGCCAACGTCCTGACTTTC. This encodes CATSRELPQSGANVLTF.

This clonotype was picked up a small number of times. The chain combines TRBV21-1 with TRBJ2-3. TRBV21-1 is termed a pseudogene. The CDR3 contains 10 residues. Here the CDR3 DNA reads TGTGCCAGCCTACCAGATACGCAGTATTTT. The encoded protein is CASLPDTQYF.

This clonotype was observed at least ten times. The V call is TRBV6-2 or TRBV6-3, the J call TRBJ1-2, with unresolved D. Germline CDR1 is MNHEY and CDR2 is SVGEGT. Between the trimmed V and J ends, which lost 5 bases and 5 bases, there was a span of 18 bases. The CDR3 is 15 residues long. The CDR3 is CASSDTGDWDYGYTF. The CDR3, as DNA: TGTGCCAGCAGTGATACCGGCGATTGGGATTATGGCTACACCTTC.

In this sample, this clonotype turned up many times. The rearrangement uses TRBV28 and TRBJ1-5; D gene ambiguous. Germline CDR1 is MDHEN and CDR2 is SYDVKM. This CDR3 contains 14 residues. V dropped 2 bases and J dropped 0 bases, with 5 bases sitting between them. This CDR3 is CASSLRDSNQPQHF. The CDR3 DNA follows: TGTGCCAGCAGTTTACGAGATAGCAATCAGCCCCAGCATTTT.

The chain joins TRBV18 to TRBJ2-3, with TRBD1 matching 9 bases. Trimming removed 3 bases from V and 3 bases from J; junction bases left unmatched: 4. The CDR3 is made up of 15 amino acids. The V gene's germline CDR1 is KGHSH and CDR2 LQKENI. The CDR3 loop reads CASSPRTGVTDTQYF. The DNA for the CDR3 is TGTGCCAGCTCACCGAGGACAGGGGTGACAGATACGCAGTATTTT.

In this sample, this clonotype turned up many times. V gene TRBV20-1 combines with J gene TRBJ1-3; a possible D gene is TRBD1 (6 bases). V gave up 6 bases and J gave up 2 bases, with 14 bases separating them. This CDR3 spans 14 amino acids. CDR1 is DFQATT, CDR2 SNEGSKA, per germline (reference sequence). CDR3 in amino acids: CSARGDGTGNTIYF. The CDR3, as DNA: TGCAGTGCGAGGGGGGACGGTACTGGAAACACCATATATTTT.

The sample holds many counts of this clonotype. The V call is TRBV20-1, the J call TRBJ1-2; D unclear. The CDR3 runs to 12 residues. Germline V gene sequence: CDR1 DFQATT, CDR2 SNEGSKA (reference sequence). The V end was cut by 1 base, the J end by 8 bases, with 11 bases between. The CDR3 nucleotides read TGCAGTGCTAGAGGGGCAGGCCGGGGCTACACCTTC. This translates into CSARGAGRGYTF.

This clonotype showed up just a few times. This chain uses TRBV6-2 or TRBV6-3 with TRBJ1-2, with D unresolved. The CDR3 totals 17 residues. V was shortened by 0 bases and J by 2 bases, with 16 bases between the two germline ends. Germline V lookup: CDR1 MNHEY, CDR2 SVGEGT. CDR3 DNA sequence: TGTGCCAGCAGTTACTCGTCGTCTGCGCGGGGAAACTATGGCTACACCTTC. It specifies CASSYSSSARGNYGYTF.

V usage is TRBV20-1 and J usage is TRBJ2-7, with 8 bases identical to TRBD2. CDR3 size: 14 residues. Losses at the gene ends were 6 bases for V and 4 bases for J; bases not matched to a gene: 11. Germline CDR1 DFQATT, CDR2 SNEGSKA (reference sequence). The CDR3 here is CSAPGGLGLYEQYF. CDR3 coding DNA: TGCAGTGCCCCCGGGGGACTAGGACTTTACGAGCAGTACTTC.

This clonotype has just a few counts. The chain is built from TRBV20-1 and TRBJ2-1, with D uncertain. CDR1 and CDR2 (germline): DFQATT, SNEGSKA (reference sequence). The ends were cut back, 0 bases at V and 6 bases at J, with 18 bases in the middle. The CDR3 consists of 16 residues. DNA for the CDR3: TGCAGTGCTAGAGACATGGGTCGGGTTAGGTTCAATGAGCAGTTCTTC. Translating gives CSARDMGRVRFNEQFF.

This clonotype appeared many times. As DNA, the CDR3 is TGTGCCAGCAGCACAGGGGGACTACTAGCGGGGGAAAACACCGGGGAGCTGTTTTTT. This gives the protein CASSTGGLLAGENTGELFF. This chain uses TRBV7-9 with TRBJ2-2; 11 bases fit TRBD2. The CDR3 covers 19 residues. Germline V gene sequence: CDR1 SEHNR, CDR2 FQNEAQ (reference sequence). J gave up 2 bases and V 5 bases, and 13 bases lay outside the gene matches. The whole variable domain, remainder taken from reference TRBV7-9 and TRBJ2-2, is DTGVSQNPRHKITKRGQNVTFRCDPISEHNRLYWYRQTLGQGPEFLTYFQNEAQLEKSRLLSDRFSAERPKGSFSTLEIQRTEQGDSAMYLCASSTGGLLAGENTGELFFGEGSRLTVL.

This clonotype has a handful of counts. The genes are TRBV5-1 and TRBJ1-1, with D unresolved. V gave up 0 bases and J gave up 4 bases, with 10 bases separating them. The CDR3 sequence is 14 residues long. Looked up from germline, CDR1 is SGHRS and CDR2 is YFSETQ. This CDR3 reads CASSLVGFGTEAFF. The CDR3 bases are TGCGCCAGCAGCTTGGTAGGATTTGGCACTGAAGCTTTCTTT. The complete variable domain, with remaining parts taken from reference TRBV5-1 and TRBJ1-1, reads KAGVTQTPRYLIKTRGQQVTLSCSPISGHRSVSWYQQTPGQGLQFLFEYFSETQRNKGNFPGRFSGRQFSNSRSEMNVSTLELGDSALYLCASSLVGFGTEAFFGQGTRLTVV.

The chain joins TRBV20-1 to TRBJ2-1; 7 nucleotides line up with TRBD2. Germline-derived CDR1 and CDR2 are DFQATT and SNEGSKA (reference sequence). The CDR3 is 16 residues long. The junction had 12 bases not matched to a gene; V was cut back by 0 bases and J by 7 bases. CDR3 nucleotide sequence: TGCAGTGCTAGAGATCCGCGTAGCGGGCTAGGTAATGAGCAGTTCTTC. Its translation: CSARDPRSGLGNEQFF.

Only a few counts were recorded for this clonotype. The V call is TRBV2, the J call TRBJ2-1; D not certain. The V and J ends lost 7 bases and 9 bases respectively, with 13 bases between them. This CDR3 comprises 12 residues. Germline V gives CDR1 SNHLY, CDR2 FYNNEI. DNA of the CDR3: TGTGCCAGCAATGATCTAATCGGTGAGCAGTTCTTC. Encoded protein: CASNDLIGEQFF. Filled out from reference TRBV2 and TRBJ2-1, the complete variable domain reads EPEVTQTPSHQVTQMGQEVILRCVPISNHLYFYWYRQILGQKVEFLVSFYNNEISEKSEIFDDQFSVERPDGSNFTLKIRSTKLEDSAMYFCASNDLIGEQFFGPGTRLTVL.

This clonotype has a handful of counts. The chain carries TRBV29-1 and TRBJ2-1, with D possibly TRBD1 on 5 matching bases. The CDR3 totals 12 residues. Trimming took off 3 bases at V and 9 bases at J, with 12 bases between the two ends. CDR1 SQVTM and CDR2 ANQGSEA come from the germline V gene. The chain's CDR3 is CSVDQGLGEQFF. The CDR3 nucleotides are TGCAGCGTTGATCAGGGCCTGGGTGAGCAGTTCTTC.